The clone carrying this TCR beta chain came up many times. TCRdb re-analyzed the PCR reads through MiXCR. The table has roughly 40,000 clones, around 10% seen once. Thyroid surgery was performed in patients who had received no treatment beforehand. The data originate from a study of metastatic and nonmetastatic thyroid tumors. As for the study in general: Across peripheral blood and tumor or nodule tissue samples taken from malignant and benign thyroid patients, the repertoires were compared with one another.

The length of the CDR3 is 13 residues. Germline V gene lookup returns CDR1 LNHDA and CDR2 SQIVND (reference sequence). The V and J ends lost 6 bases and 3 bases respectively, with 11 bases between them. The source material was blood. This clonotype was sampled from a male donor with papillary thyroid cancer or a benign thyroid nodule (not recorded which). Some clones in this sample may be carry-over from other donors' samples. The rearrangement links TRBV19 to TRBJ2-5; D perhaps matches TRBD1 (6 bases). The CDR3, as DNA: TGTGCCAGTAGCCCCGACAGGAAAGAGACCCAGTACTTC. It codes for CASSPDRKETQYF. The full variable domain, with the rest looked up from reference TRBV19 and TRBJ2-5, is DGGITQSPKYLFRKEGQNVTLSCEQNLNHDAMYWYRQDPGQGLRLIYYSQIVNDFQKGDIAEGYSVSREKKESFPLTVTSAQKNPTAFYLCASSPDRKETQYFGPGTRLLVL.